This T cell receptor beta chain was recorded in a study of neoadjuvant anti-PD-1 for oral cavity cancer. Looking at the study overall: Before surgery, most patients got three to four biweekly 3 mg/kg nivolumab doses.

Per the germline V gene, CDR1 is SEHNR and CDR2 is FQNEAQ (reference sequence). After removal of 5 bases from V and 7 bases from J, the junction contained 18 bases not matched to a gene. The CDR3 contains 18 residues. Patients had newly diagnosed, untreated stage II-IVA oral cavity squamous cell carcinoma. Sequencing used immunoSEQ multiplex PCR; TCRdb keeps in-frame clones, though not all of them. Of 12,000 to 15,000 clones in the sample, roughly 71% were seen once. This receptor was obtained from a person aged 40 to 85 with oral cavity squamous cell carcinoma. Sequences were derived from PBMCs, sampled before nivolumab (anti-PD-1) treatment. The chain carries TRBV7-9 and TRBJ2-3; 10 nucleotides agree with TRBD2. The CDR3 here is CASSPPSLAGRHTYTQYF. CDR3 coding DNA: TGTGCCAGCAGCCCACCCTCACTAGCGGGGAGACACACGTATACGCAGTATTTT. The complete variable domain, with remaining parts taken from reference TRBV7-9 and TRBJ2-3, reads DTGVSQNPRHKITKRGQNVTFRCDPISEHNRLYWYRQTLGQGPEFLTYFQNEAQLEKSRLLSDRFSAERPKGSFSTLEIQRTEQGDSAMYLCASSPPSLAGRHTYTQYFGPGTRLTVL.